This entry describes one T cell receptor (beta chain). This CDR3 region has 16 residues. The germline V gene encodes CDR1 LGHNA and CDR2 YSLEER. The germline V and J ends were trimmed by 0 bases and 5 bases, with 13 bases remaining between them. These data belong to a study of blood T cell repertoires in COVID-19. On the study more broadly: Acute-phase and convalescent COVID-19 samples originated in the United States, Italy and Spain.

Participants' own reports of clinical history determined their cohort assignment. The table came from immunoSEQ multiplex PCR; TCRdb's copy has only in-frame clones and leaves some out. The profile shows a few hundred thousand clones, under 85% of them singletons. The material sequenced was PBMCs or T cells enriched from blood (not recorded which). The gene calls are TRBV4-3 and TRBJ2-2; D ambiguous. The sequence derives from a woman between 50 and 59 years old who had recovered from COVID-19. The CDR3 coding sequence is TGCGCCAGCAGCCAAGATCCAGGCCCCCTTACCGGGGAGCTGTTTTTT. This codes for CASSQDPGPLTGELFF.